This passage covers 31 T cell receptor beta chains from one sample sequenced in a study of blood T cell repertoires in COVID-19. Clones were read by immunoSEQ multiplex PCR, and TCRdb kept only the in-frame ones, dropping some. This table has some 190,000 clones, around nine tenths appearing once. Sequencing was performed on peripheral blood. Every receptor here comes from a human donor in a cohort sampled during active COVID-19.

J is TRBJ2-7 and V is TRBV6-1, with D uncertain. This CDR3 is built from 12 residues. Trimming cost V 3 bases and J 4 bases, with 7 bases left between them. CDR1 is MNHNS and CDR2 is SASEGT in the germline V gene. CDR3 loop: CASSDLRYEQYF. CDR3 in DNA: TGTGCCAGCAGTGATCTTCGGTACGAGCAGTACTTC.

This sequence joins TRBV30 and TRBJ1-5; D uncertain. V lost 3 bases and J lost 9, with 15 bases in between. Germline lookup yields CDR1 GTSNPN and CDR2 SVGIG (reference sequence). This CDR3 is 13 amino acids long. The chain's CDR3 is CAWRDGERGPQHF. The CDR3 DNA sequence: TGTGCCTGGAGGGACGGAGAGCGGGGGCCCCAGCATTTT.

The chain has TRBV4-3 and TRBJ2-1; D gene ambiguous. The CDR3 is made up of 16 amino acids. Germline V CDR1 and CDR2: LGHNA, YSLEER. V was shortened by 5 bases and J by 0 bases, with 14 bases between the two germline ends. In nucleotides, the CDR3 is TGCGCCAGCAGCGAGGATGCGTCGGGCTCCTACAATGAGCAGTTCTTC. Its translation is CASSEDASGSYNEQFF.

The chain joins TRBV9 to TRBJ1-2; 10 bases are shared with TRBD1. Trimming removed 4 bases from V and 5 bases from J; junction bases left unmatched: 2. Germline V gene lookup returns CDR1 SGDLS and CDR2 YYNGEE. CDR3 length: 13 residues. CDR3 in amino acids: CASSPGQGYGYTF. CDR3 nucleotide sequence: TGTGCCAGCAGCCCGGGACAGGGGTATGGCTACACCTTC.

This chain connects TRBV4-3 to TRBJ2-2, with 7 nucleotides matching TRBD1. Germline V lookup: CDR1 LGHNA, CDR2 YSLEER. J lost 7 bases, V lost 3 bases, and 5 bases had no gene match. The CDR3 runs 14 residues. CDR3 bases: TGCGCCAGCAGCCAGGGACAGTTTGGCGGGGAGCTGTTTTTT. This gives the protein CASSQGQFGGELFF.

This chain joins TRBV18 and TRBJ2-7; maybe TRBD2 (5 bases). From germline, CDR1 is KGHSH and CDR2 LQKENI. Trimming shortened V by 2 bases and J by 6 bases, and 17 bases separated the two germline ends. The CDR3 covers 15 residues. The CDR3 coding sequence is TGTGCCAGCTCACCATTCAGGACTGGCGCGGGCGAGCAGTACTTC. This gives the protein CASSPFRTGAGEQYF.

This clone was detected only once. The chain couples TRBV9 to TRBJ2-7; unclear D gene. Germline values: CDR1 SGDLS, CDR2 YYNGEE. Trimming took 0 bases from V and 0 from J, leaving 7 bases between them. The CDR3 is made up of 14 amino acids. CDR3: CASSVESFSYEQYF. The CDR3 region has the DNA TGTGCCAGCAGCGTAGAATCTTTCTCCTACGAGCAGTACTTC.

This rearrangement joins TRBV28 to TRBJ1-2, with TRBD1 as a possible D gene (5 bases). This CDR3 region has 14 residues. The germline V gene has CDR1 MDHEN and CDR2 SYDVKM. With 6 bases removed from V and 4 bases from J, the gap between germline ends came to 15 bases. CDR3 sequence (DNA): TGTGCCAGCAGCCTACCCGGACAAGGCTATGGCTACACCTTC. Amino acid sequence: CASSLPGQGYGYTF.

This chain uses TRBV3-1 (or the pseudogene TRBV3-2) with TRBJ1-2; D is unclear. Germline CDR1 and CDR2: LGHDT and YNNKEL (reference sequence). Between the trimmed V and J ends, which lost 0 bases and 8 bases, there was a span of 10 bases. CDR3 length equals 13 residues. CDR3 protein: CASSQEASGGYTF. The CDR3 DNA is TGTGCCAGCAGCCAAGAGGCCTCTGGCGGCTACACCTTC.

In the case of this clone: Other nucleotide sequences from this sample produce the same CDR3. The V call is TRBV19, the J call TRBJ1-3; 7 bases are shared with TRBD1. V trimming: 6 bases; J trimming: 0 bases; junction bases outside the gene matches: 14. The CDR3 extends over 18 amino acids. Germline CDR1 and CDR2: LNHDA and SQIVND (reference sequence). This CDR3 reads CASRPGQANVDSGNTIYF. For the CDR3, the DNA is TGTGCCAGTAGGCCAGGACAGGCTAACGTTGACTCTGGAAACACCATATATTTT.

The chain uses TRBV5-1 and TRBJ1-1; 8 bases match TRBD1. V lost 4 bases, J lost 0 bases, and 11 bases stayed unmatched. CDR1 and CDR2 from the germline V gene are SGHRS and YFSETQ. CDR3 length: 17 amino acids. In DNA, the CDR3 is TGCGCCAGCAGCAGAACCGGGACAGGTTCATTGAACACTGAAGCTTTCTTT. It codes for CASSRTGTGSLNTEAFF.

The chain joins TRBV18 to TRBJ1-1; no clear D. Per the germline V gene, CDR1 is KGHSH and CDR2 is LQKENI. The CDR3 runs 13 residues. Trimming took off 5 bases at V and 4 bases at J, with 11 bases between the two ends. DNA of the CDR3: TGTGCCAGCTCATCTTCCACCGGCACTGAAGCTTTCTTT. This sequence encodes CASSSSTGTEAFF.

The chain joins TRBV6-2 or TRBV6-3 to TRBJ2-6; D ambiguous. Germline CDR1 and CDR2: MNHEY and SVGEGT. The germline V and J ends were trimmed by 2 bases and 1 base, with 9 bases remaining between them. This CDR3 is 16 amino acids long. The CDR3 nucleotides are TGTGCCAGCAGTTACGCCGGTTGGTCTGGGGCCAACGTCCTGACTTTC. This translates into CASSYAGWSGANVLTF.

A single count supports this clone. V and J are TRBV7-9 and TRBJ2-3, with 8 bases fitting TRBD2. This CDR3 is 15 amino acids long. CDR1 SEHNR and CDR2 FQNEAQ come from the germline V gene (reference sequence). V was pared by 5 bases and J by 5 bases, with 9 bases of the junction left unmatched. CDR3 loop: CASSTTGGAEDTQYF. CDR3 DNA sequence: TGTGCCAGCAGCACGACGGGAGGGGCCGAAGATACGCAGTATTTT. The full variable domain, its missing parts supplied by reference TRBV7-9 and TRBJ2-3, is DTGVSQNPRHKITKRGQNVTFRCDPISEHNRLYWYRQTLGQGPEFLTYFQNEAQLEKSRLLSDRFSAERPKGSFSTLEIQRTEQGDSAMYLCASSTTGGAEDTQYFGPGTRLTVL.

The chain uses TRBV29-1 and TRBJ2-1, with D possibly being TRBD2 (6 bases). Germline lookup yields CDR1 SQVTM and CDR2 ANQGSEA. The V gene lost 8 bases and the J gene lost 3 bases, with 11 bases spanning the gap. The CDR3 extends over 12 amino acids. In DNA form, the CDR3 reads TGCAGCACGTGGGACTTCTACAATGAGCAGTTCTTC. This translates into CSTWDFYNEQFF.

This rearrangement joins TRBV5-1 to TRBJ1-6; maybe TRBD1 (6 bases). Trimming cost V 5 bases and J 7 bases, with 16 bases left between them. Germline V lookup: CDR1 SGHRS, CDR2 YFSETQ. The CDR3 has 15 residues. This chain's CDR3 is CASSQDSPRNSPLHF. DNA for the CDR3: TGCGCCAGCAGTCAGGACAGTCCGAGGAATTCACCCCTCCACTTT.

The rearrangement joins TRBV18 to TRBJ1-1; D is unclear. CDR3 length equals 13 residues. CDR1 KGHSH and CDR2 LQKENI come from the germline V gene. V dropped 3 bases and J dropped 1 base, with 6 bases sitting between them. CDR3 coding DNA: TGTGCCAGCTCACCGGAGAGGAACACTGAAGCTTTCTTT. Translation: CASSPERNTEAFF. The full variable domain, in which reference TRBV18 and TRBJ1-1 provide the parts outside the CDR3, is NAGVMQNPRHLVRRRGQEARLRCSPMKGHSHVYWYRQLPEEGLKFMVYLQKENIIDESGMPKERFSAEFPKEGPSILRIQQVVRGDSAAYFCASSPERNTEAFFGQGTRLTVV.

Here the CDR3 reads CASSLEVGSSTDTQYF. The DNA of the CDR3 is TGTGCCAGCAGCTTGGAAGTCGGGAGTAGCACAGATACGCAGTATTTT. The chain couples TRBV5-6 to TRBJ2-3; possible D gene TRBD2, 6 bases. Germline assignment: CDR1 SGHDT and CDR2 YYEEEE. Trimming stripped 0 bases from V and 0 bases from J, with 11 bases between. The CDR3 loop spans 16 amino acids.

The chain recombines TRBV27 with TRBJ2-7; D gene ambiguous. This CDR3 contains 14 residues. Trimming stripped 0 bases from V and 3 bases from J, with 9 bases between. Germline V CDR1 and CDR2: MNHEY, SMNVEV (reference sequence). This CDR3 reads CASSLSSGFYEQYF. As DNA, the CDR3 is TGTGCCAGCAGTTTATCCTCGGGTTTCTACGAGCAGTACTTC.

The V gene is TRBV28, the J gene TRBJ2-7, with 7 positions matching TRBD2. Unmatched junction bases numbered 7, after V lost 8 bases and J lost 0 bases. The CDR3 spans 14 residues. CDR1 is MDHEN, CDR2 SYDVKM, per germline. CDR3 sequence: CASGSGGSSYEQYF. The CDR3 DNA reads TGTGCCAGCGGATCTGGCGGGAGCTCCTACGAGCAGTACTTC.

V is TRBV24-1 and J is TRBJ2-5, with D hard to call. V was shortened by 6 bases and J by 5 bases, with 6 bases between the two germline ends. Per the germline V gene, CDR1 is KGHDR and CDR2 is SFDVKD. The CDR3 is 11 residues long. The CDR3 reads CATSQAETQYF. CDR3 DNA: TGTGCCACCAGTCAGGCGGAGACCCAGTACTTC.

The V and J genes are TRBV30 and TRBJ2-3; 11 positions match TRBD2. The CDR3 has 15 residues. The J segment lost 3 bases and the V segment lost 5 bases, leaving 7 bases of the junction unmatched. CDR1 and CDR2 (germline): GTSNPN, SVGIG (reference sequence). CDR3 nucleotides: TGTGCCTGGGGGGGGACTAGCGGCACGACAGATACGCAGTATTTT. Its protein is CAWGGTSGTTDTQYF.

In its sample, this clone was seen once. The chain recombines TRBV6-2 or TRBV6-3 with TRBJ2-1, with 7 positions matching TRBD2. This CDR3 contains 14 residues. J lost 9 bases, V lost 2 bases, and 7 bases had no gene match. Germline V CDR1 and CDR2: MNHEY, SVGEGT. The CDR3: CASSYGLDTGEQFF. DNA for the CDR3: TGTGCCAGCAGTTACGGACTAGATACCGGTGAGCAGTTCTTC.

This chain uses TRBV24-1 with TRBJ2-2, with TRBD1 identical over 9 bases. The trim removed 5 bases at V and 1 base at J, leaving 7 bases unmatched. The CDR3 extends over 17 amino acids. CDR1 KGHDR and CDR2 SFDVKD come from the germline V gene. This chain's CDR3 is CATSAPPGQGNTGELFF. CDR3 sequence (DNA): TGTGCCACCAGTGCCCCACCGGGACAGGGGAACACCGGGGAGCTGTTTTTT.

The chain combines TRBV19 with TRBJ2-7; 8 bases line up with TRBD2. From germline, CDR1 is LNHDA and CDR2 SQIVND (reference sequence). This CDR3 comprises 13 residues. V trimming: 5 bases; J trimming: 6 bases; junction bases outside the gene matches: 6. The CDR3 bases are TGTGCCAGTAGTTTCCTCCGGGAGGGCGAGCAGTACTTC. Its protein is CASSFLREGEQYF.

V is TRBV6-6 and J is TRBJ2-5; TRBD2 agrees at 7 bases. CDR1 is MNHNY, CDR2 SVGAGI, per germline (reference sequence). V was clipped by 5 bases and J by 3 bases; unmatched bases: 3. The CDR3 extends over 13 amino acids. As DNA, the CDR3 is TGTGCCAGCAGTACGGGACTAAAAGAGACCCAGTACTTC. Amino acids: CASSTGLKETQYF.

The sample holds a few counts of this clone. The chain uses TRBV11-2 and TRBJ2-7, with a weak D call TRBD1 (6 bases). Germline V gene sequence: CDR1 SGHAT, CDR2 FQNNGV. The CDR3 runs to 16 residues. Trimming removed 5 bases at V and 4 bases at J, with 21 bases between. In nucleotides, the CDR3 is TGTGCCAGCAGCCCCATCGACAGGAGGAGAGATTACGAGCAGTACTTC. This sequence encodes CASSPIDRRRDYEQYF.

The CDR3, as DNA: TGCAGCGTGGGGACAGCGGACGAGCAGTACTTC. It specifies CSVGTADEQYF. The chain has TRBV29-1 and TRBJ2-7, with 7 bases matching TRBD1. CDR1 and CDR2 from the germline V gene are SQVTM and ANQGSEA. V was pared by 6 bases and J by 5 bases, with 4 bases of the junction left unmatched. The CDR3 is made up of 11 amino acids.

As DNA, the CDR3 is TGCGCCAGCGCACCGGGACTCCTCACCGGGGAGCTGTTTTTT. It yields the protein CASAPGLLTGELFF. The chain combines TRBV10-2 with TRBJ2-2, with TRBD2 as a possible D gene (6 bases). There are 14 residues in the CDR3. Germline CDR1 WSHSY, CDR2 SAAADI. The ends were cut back, 8 bases at V and 4 bases at J, with 14 bases in the middle.

This sequence joins TRBV19 and TRBJ2-1; D is ambiguous. The CDR3 length is 13 residues. V lost 0 bases and J lost 5, with 5 bases in between. CDR1 is LNHDA and CDR2 is SQIVND in the germline V gene (reference sequence). CDR3 loop: CASSIDTNNEQFF. Here the CDR3 DNA reads TGTGCCAGTAGTATAGACACTAACAATGAGCAGTTCTTC.

The chain joins TRBV25-1 to TRBJ2-1, with 9 bases that match TRBD1. The CDR3 covers 11 residues. The V gene's germline CDR1 is MGHDK and CDR2 SYGVNS. V shed 9 bases, J shed 12 bases, and the junction held 6 bases outside the gene matches. This CDR3 is CASRTGAGQFF. The CDR3 DNA sequence: TGTGCCAGTCGGACAGGGGCTGGGCAGTTCTTC. The full variable domain, its missing parts supplied by reference TRBV25-1 and TRBJ2-1, is EADIYQTPRYLVIGTGKKITLECSQTMGHDKMYWYQQDPGMELHLIHYSYGVNSTEKGDLSSESTVSRIRTEHFPLTLESARPSHTSQYLCASRTGAGQFFGPGTRLTVL.